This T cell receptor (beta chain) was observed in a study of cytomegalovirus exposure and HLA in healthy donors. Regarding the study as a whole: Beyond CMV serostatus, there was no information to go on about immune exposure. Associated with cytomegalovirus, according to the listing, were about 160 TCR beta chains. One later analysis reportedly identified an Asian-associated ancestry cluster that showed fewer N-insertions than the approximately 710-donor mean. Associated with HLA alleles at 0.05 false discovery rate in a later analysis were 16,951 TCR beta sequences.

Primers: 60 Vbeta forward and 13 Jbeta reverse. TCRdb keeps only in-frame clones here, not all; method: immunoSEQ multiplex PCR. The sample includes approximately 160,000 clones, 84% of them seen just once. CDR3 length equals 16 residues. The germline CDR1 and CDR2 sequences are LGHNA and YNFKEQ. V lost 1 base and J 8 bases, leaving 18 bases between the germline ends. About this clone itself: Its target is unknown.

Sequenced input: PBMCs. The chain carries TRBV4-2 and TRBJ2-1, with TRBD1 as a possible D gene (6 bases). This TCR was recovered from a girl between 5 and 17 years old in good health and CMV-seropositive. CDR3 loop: CASSQGTSLGADEQFF. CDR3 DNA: TGTGCCAGCAGCCAAGGTACTAGTCTGGGGGCGGATGAGCAGTTCTTC.